This passage covers 10 T cell receptor beta chains from one sample sequenced in a study of T cell responses to AZD1222 COVID-19 vaccine. TCRdb keeps only in-frame clones here, not all; method: immunoSEQ multiplex PCR. Among 90,000 to 120,000 clones, roughly 87% were seen once, and the ten largest hold around 4.3%. The sample in question was peripheral blood, obtained on day 0 of AZD1222 vaccination. The receptors stem from an adult in good health.

This clone was counted once. V usage is TRBV30 and J usage is TRBJ1-1; 10 bases line up with TRBD1. V was clipped by 1 base and J by 3 bases; unmatched bases: 5. Germline assignment: CDR1 GTSNPN and CDR2 SVGIG (reference sequence). The CDR3 contains 15 residues. This CDR3 is CAWSGDRGLDTEAFF. CDR3 DNA: TGTGCCTGGAGTGGGGACAGGGGCTTGGACACTGAAGCTTTCTTT.

The V and J genes are TRBV4-3 and TRBJ2-5, with D unclear. The V end lost 0 bases, the J end lost 4 bases, and 12 bases lay between the germline ends. CDR3 size: 15 residues. Per germline, CDR1 LGHNA and CDR2 YSLEER. The CDR3 DNA follows: TGCGCCAGCAGCCAAGATCGTGGGTGGGGAGAGACCCAGTACTTC. Amino acids: CASSQDRGWGETQYF.

The genes are TRBV2 and TRBJ2-5; no reliable D call. Germline V gene lookup returns CDR1 SNHLY and CDR2 FYNNEI. The CDR3 loop spans 13 amino acids. Trimming stripped 6 bases from V and 4 bases from J, with 12 bases between. This CDR3 reads CASRVSTGETQYF. The CDR3 DNA follows: TGTGCCAGCAGGGTTAGCACGGGAGAGACCCAGTACTTC.

This chain connects TRBV11-2 to TRBJ1-1; 11 bases agree with TRBD1. From germline, CDR1 is SGHAT and CDR2 FQNNGV. The V and J ends lost 6 bases and 4 bases, in that order; junction bases with no gene match: 7. The CDR3 is 15 residues long. The CDR3 region is CASSRRDRGVTEAFF. The CDR3 DNA follows: TGTGCCAGCAGTCGCCGGGACAGGGGGGTCACTGAAGCTTTCTTT.

J is TRBJ1-1 and V is TRBV19, with D possibly being TRBD1 (6 bases). The V end was cut by 7 bases, the J end by 1 base, with 16 bases between. This CDR3 has 15 amino acids. CDR1 and CDR2 from the germline V gene are LNHDA and SQIVND (reference sequence). CDR3 nucleotides: TGTGCCAGTACTACGCTCGGGGGCGCGAACACTGAAGCTTTCTTT. It codes for CASTTLGGANTEAFF.

V is TRBV30 and J is TRBJ2-2; no definite D call. The germline V gene encodes CDR1 GTSNPN and CDR2 SVGIG (reference sequence). The germline V and J ends were trimmed by 0 bases and 7 bases, with 6 bases remaining between them. The CDR3 runs to 12 residues. This CDR3 is CAWSVGFGELFF. The CDR3 nucleotides are TGTGCCTGGAGTGTAGGATTCGGGGAGCTGTTTTTT.

The chain couples TRBV7-2 to TRBJ1-1; D possibly corresponds to TRBD1 (6 bases). Trimming removed 6 bases from V and 5 bases from J, with 13 bases in between. Germline CDR1 reads SGHTA; CDR2 reads FQGNSA. CDR3 length: 13 amino acids. The CDR3 nucleotides are TGTGCCAGCAGGCTACAGGGAACGACTGAAGCTTTCTTT. It is translated as CASRLQGTTEAFF.

This clone has just one count. This chain connects TRBV7-2 to TRBJ1-2; no clear D gene. Trimming removed 5 bases from V and 8 bases from J, with 27 bases in between. This CDR3 spans 17 amino acids. Germline loops: CDR1 SGHTA, CDR2 FQGNSA. CDR3 amino acids: CASSPRGAGGRQGGYTF. The CDR3 DNA reads TGTGCCAGCAGCCCGCGAGGCGCTGGAGGCCGACAAGGAGGCTACACCTTC. Complete variable domain (other parts from reference TRBV7-2 and TRBJ1-2): GAGVSQSPSNKVTEKGKDVELRCDPISGHTALYWYRQSLGQGLEFLIYFQGNSAPDKSGLPSDRFSAERTGGSVSTLTIQRTQQEDSAVYLCASSPRGAGGRQGGYTFGSGTRLTVV.

The rearrangement joins TRBV7-6 to TRBJ1-1; 8 bases are shared with TRBD1. This CDR3 spans 13 amino acids. With V trimmed by 1 base and J by 6 bases, 1 base remained unmatched. From germline, CDR1 is SGHVS and CDR2 FNYEAQ. This CDR3 reads CASSLGTGSEAFF. The CDR3, as DNA: TGTGCCAGCAGCTTAGGGACAGGGTCTGAAGCTTTCTTT.

The rearrangement links TRBV4-1 to TRBJ2-6; weak D call: TRBD1 (6 bases). Trimming cost V 0 bases and J 1 base, with 7 bases left between them. The CDR3 extends over 16 amino acids. Germline lookup yields CDR1 MGHRA and CDR2 YSYEKL. The CDR3 DNA follows: TGCGCCAGCAGCCAAGAAGGGGGTTCTGGGGCCAACGTCCTGACTTTC. It yields the protein CASSQEGGSGANVLTF.